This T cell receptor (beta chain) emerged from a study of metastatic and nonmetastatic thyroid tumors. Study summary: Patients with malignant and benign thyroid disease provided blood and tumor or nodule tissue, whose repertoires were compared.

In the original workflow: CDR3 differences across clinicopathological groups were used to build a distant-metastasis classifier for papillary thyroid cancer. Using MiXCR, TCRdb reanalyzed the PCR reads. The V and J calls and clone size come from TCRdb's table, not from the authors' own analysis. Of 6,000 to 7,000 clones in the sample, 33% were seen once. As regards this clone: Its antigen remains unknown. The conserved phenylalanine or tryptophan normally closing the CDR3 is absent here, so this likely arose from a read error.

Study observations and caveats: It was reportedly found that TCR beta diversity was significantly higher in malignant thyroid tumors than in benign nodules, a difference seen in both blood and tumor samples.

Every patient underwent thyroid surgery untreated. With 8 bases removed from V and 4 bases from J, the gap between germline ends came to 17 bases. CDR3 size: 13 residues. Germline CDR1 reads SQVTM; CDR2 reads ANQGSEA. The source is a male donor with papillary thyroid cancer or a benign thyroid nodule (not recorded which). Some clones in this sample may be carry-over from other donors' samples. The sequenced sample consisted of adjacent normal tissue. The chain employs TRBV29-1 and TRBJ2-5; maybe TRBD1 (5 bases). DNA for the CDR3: TGCAGCTCCTGGGGTCAGGGTAGAGAGACCCAGTACTCC. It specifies CSSWGQGRETQYS.